The 2 T cell receptor beta chains presented below share a single source sample, sequenced in a study of metastatic and nonmetastatic thyroid tumors. Using MiXCR, TCRdb re-called clones from the PCR reads. The sample has thousands of clones, about 35% seen once; the top ten hold under 25%. Prior to thyroid surgery, none of the patients had received any treatment. Sequenced material: adjacent normal tissue. These receptors were collected from a female donor with papillary thyroid cancer or a benign thyroid nodule (not recorded which). Some clones in this sample may be carry-over from other donors' samples.

V is TRBV7-9 and J is TRBJ2-7; D is unclear. Between the trimmed V and J ends, which lost 3 bases and 5 bases, there was a span of 8 bases. CDR3 size: 12 residues. The germline gives CDR1 SEHNR, CDR2 FQNEAQ (reference sequence). The CDR3 region has the DNA TGTGCCAGCAGCTTGTCACAAGACGAGCAGTACTTC. It translates to CASSLSQDEQYF. Filled out from reference TRBV7-9 and TRBJ2-7, the complete variable domain reads DTGVSQNPRHKITKRGQNVTFRCDPISEHNRLYWYRQTLGQGPEFLTYFQNEAQLEKSRLLSDRFSAERPKGSFSTLEIQRTEQGDSAMYLCASSLSQDEQYFGPGTRLTVT.

Details on this clone: One end of the junction does not line up with germline, which may come from a read error. J is TRBJ2-1 and V is TRBV4-1, with TRBD2 matching over 7 bases. Germline CDR1 reads MGHRA; CDR2 reads YSYEKL. The CDR3 has 13 residues. CDR3 sequence reads: CASSQTGGNEQFF. The CDR3 DNA reads TGTGCCAGCAGCCAAACCGGGGGGAATGAGCAGTTCTTC.